This passage covers 19 T cell receptor beta chains from one sample sequenced in a study of OX40 agonist ivuxolimab in advanced cancers. Produced via immunoSEQ multiplex PCR; TCRdb's table is partial and in-frame only. The table shows fewer than 30,000 clones, with around 80% occurring only once. The source material was CD4+ or CD8+ T cells sorted from blood, sampled in a trial of the OX40 agonist ivuxolimab. The receptors derive from an adult with an advanced solid tumor such as melanoma, head and neck, liver or kidney cancer.

CDR3 in amino acids: CASSPAGTSNYEQFF. CDR3 nucleotides: TGTGCCAGCAGCCCCGCTGGGACCTCTAACTATGAGCAGTTCTTC. The rearrangement links TRBV5-6 to TRBJ2-1; D may correspond to TRBD1 or TRBD2 (5 bases each). V lost 4 bases and J lost 8, with 19 bases in between. The CDR3 is made up of 15 amino acids. CDR1 and CDR2 from the germline V gene are SGHDT and YYEEEE.

The chain combines TRBV27 with TRBJ2-7, with unresolved D. Germline CDR1 and CDR2: MNHEY and SMNVEV (reference sequence). V shed 8 bases and J shed 2 bases, with 16 bases lying between them. The CDR3 runs to 14 residues. This CDR3 reads CASGIIGLAYEQYF. CDR3 nucleotide sequence: TGTGCCAGCGGGATTATCGGGCTAGCCTACGAGCAGTACTTC.

This chain links TRBV2 with TRBJ1-1; D is unclear. The CDR3 spans 10 residues. CDR1 SNHLY and CDR2 FYNNEI come from the germline V gene. The ends were cut back, 8 bases at V and 7 bases at J, with 8 bases in the middle. CDR3 in DNA: TGTGCCAGCCTAAATCATGAAGCTTTCTTT. This gives the protein CASLNHEAFF.

The chain employs TRBV9 and TRBJ1-3, with D perhaps TRBD1 (5 bases). Trimming removed 3 bases from V and 0 bases from J, with 13 bases in between. Per germline, CDR1 SGDLS and CDR2 YYNGEE. The CDR3 is 16 amino acids. The CDR3 DNA reads TGTGCCAGCAGCGGGGGAACAGGTAGCTCTGGAAACACCATATATTTT. Protein: CASSGGTGSSGNTIYF. The whole variable domain, filled in from reference TRBV9 and TRBJ1-3, reads DSGVTQTPKHLITATGQRVTLRCSPRSGDLSVYWYQQSLDQGLQFLIQYYNGEERAKGNILERFSAQQFPDLHSELNLSSLELGDSALYFCASSGGTGSSGNTIYFGEGSWLTVV.

V is TRBV6-6 and J is TRBJ2-5; D remains ambiguous. The germline V gene has CDR1 MNHNY and CDR2 SVGAGI (reference sequence). The CDR3 spans 11 residues. V was shortened by 8 bases and J by 7 bases, with 11 bases between the two germline ends. The CDR3 nucleotides are TGTGCCAGCGGCGGCCTGGGGACCCAGTACTTC. It encodes CASGGLGTQYF.

The V and J genes are TRBV27 and TRBJ2-1; D assignment may be TRBD1 or TRBD2 (5 bases each). CDR3 length: 14 amino acids. Trimming pared 11 bases from V and 5 bases from J, leaving 19 bases between. Germline V gene data show CDR1 as MNHEY and CDR2 as SMNVEV (reference sequence). The chain's CDR3 is CAGTRGSYHNEQFF. The CDR3 DNA is TGTGCCGGCACCCGGGGCAGCTACCACAATGAGCAGTTCTTC.

The chain couples TRBV4-1 to TRBJ1-4; maybe TRBD1 (5 bases). Per germline, CDR1 MGHRA and CDR2 YSYEKL. With 4 bases removed from V and 5 bases from J, the gap between germline ends came to 17 bases. CDR3 length: 16 amino acids. The CDR3 DNA is TGCGCCAGCAGCCCAGACGGCGGGACTGAAAATGAAAAACTGTTTTTT. Translation gives CASSPDGGTENEKLFF.

To note about this clone: Other DNA sequences in the same sample also yield this CDR3. The V call is TRBV19, the J call TRBJ2-1; no clear D gene. The CDR3 runs to 12 residues. Germline values: CDR1 LNHDA, CDR2 SQIVND (reference sequence). Trimming stripped 3 bases from V and 3 bases from J, with 3 bases between. This CDR3 is CASSIGYNEQFF. CDR3 in DNA: TGTGCCAGTAGTATCGGCTACAATGAGCAGTTCTTC. Combining the CDR3 with reference TRBV19 and TRBJ2-1 gives the whole variable domain DGGITQSPKYLFRKEGQNVTLSCEQNLNHDAMYWYRQDPGQGLRLIYYSQIVNDFQKGDIAEGYSVSREKKESFPLTVTSAQKNPTAFYLCASSIGYNEQFFGPGTRLTVL.

The V gene is TRBV7-6, the J gene TRBJ2-2; 11 bases align to TRBD2. The CDR3 has 16 residues. The ends lost 5 bases at V and 0 bases at J; junction bases unmatched: 2. The germline CDR1 and CDR2 sequences are SGHVS and FNYEAQ. In DNA, the CDR3 is TGTGCCAGCAGCGCGGGACTAGCGGCGAACACCGGGGAGCTGTTTTTT. This encodes CASSAGLAANTGELFF.

The table lists this clone with a count of one. J is TRBJ1-3 and V is TRBV7-9; 7 nucleotides align to TRBD1. Germline values: CDR1 SEHNR, CDR2 FQNEAQ (reference sequence). V lost 2 bases, J lost 0 bases, and 4 bases stayed unmatched. The CDR3 covers 16 residues. This chain's CDR3 is CASSLPRGFSGNTIYF. CDR3 bases: TGTGCCAGCAGCTTACCCAGGGGGTTCTCTGGAAACACCATATATTTT.

This chain links TRBV27 with TRBJ1-2; perhaps TRBD1 as D (6 bases). Between the trimmed V and J ends, which lost 5 bases and 3 bases, there was a span of 10 bases. CDR1 MNHEY and CDR2 SMNVEV come from the germline V gene (reference sequence). CDR3 length: 13 residues. CDR3 DNA: TGTGCCAGCAGTAAAGGGGGGGACTATGGCTACACCTTC. Translation gives CASSKGGDYGYTF.

J is TRBJ1-4 and V is TRBV6-6; D might be TRBD1 (6 bases). This CDR3 contains 15 residues. Between the trimmed V and J ends, which lost 3 bases and 7 bases, there was a span of 15 bases. CDR1 is MNHNY, CDR2 SVGAGI, per germline (reference sequence). CDR3 protein: CASSYPGTHFEKLFF. DNA of the CDR3: TGTGCCAGCAGTTATCCCGGGACACACTTTGAAAAACTGTTTTTT.

In nucleotides, the CDR3 is TGTGCCAGCAGTGAAGGGGCAGGGTATTGGGGAACTAATGAAAAACTGTTTTTT. It codes for CASSEGAGYWGTNEKLFF. The chain employs TRBV6-1 and TRBJ1-4; the D gene is possibly TRBD1 (5 bases). Germline loops: CDR1 MNHNS, CDR2 SASEGT. Trimming removed 1 base from V and 1 base from J, with 16 bases in between. The CDR3 length is 18 residues.

This chain links TRBV11-2 with TRBJ1-1; no firm D call. Trimming removed 2 bases at V and 1 base at J, with 5 bases between. Germline V gene data show CDR1 as SGHAT and CDR2 as FQNNGV. The CDR3 is 13 residues long. CDR3 loop: CASSLQPNTEAFF. In DNA form, the CDR3 reads TGTGCCAGCAGCTTACAACCGAACACTGAAGCTTTCTTT.

The chain joins TRBV27 to TRBJ2-7; 8 bases map to TRBD1. The CDR3 totals 14 residues. Germline V gene sequence: CDR1 MNHEY, CDR2 SMNVEV (reference sequence). The junction had 6 bases not matched to a gene; V was cut back by 4 bases and J by 4 bases. The CDR3, as DNA: TGTGCCAGCAGTTCCCGGGACAGGACATACGAGCAGTACTTC. Translated, it gives CASSSRDRTYEQYF.

CDR3 nucleotides: TGCGCCAGCAGCCAAGCGGAGACAGCCTCCTACGAGCAGTACTTC. Translating it yields CASSQAETASYEQYF. This chain connects TRBV4-1 to TRBJ2-7; D is perhaps TRBD1 (5 bases). Trimming stripped 1 base from V and 0 bases from J, with 10 bases between. CDR1 and CDR2 from the germline V gene are MGHRA and YSYEKL. The CDR3 has 15 residues.

The chain has TRBV13 and TRBJ2-1; 7 nucleotides line up with TRBD1. The V segment lost 4 bases and the J segment 0 bases; nucleotides outside the gene matches: 6. Germline CDR1 and CDR2: PRHDT and FYEKMQ (reference sequence). CDR3 length: 16 residues. For the CDR3, the DNA is TGTGCCAGCAGCTCCCGACAGGGTCCCTCCTACAATGAGCAGTTCTTC. Protein: CASSSRQGPSYNEQFF.

This sequence joins TRBV7-9 and TRBJ1-5, with D maybe TRBD1 (5 bases). Germline V gives CDR1 SEHNR, CDR2 FQNEAQ (reference sequence). V was cut by 4 bases and J by 4 bases, with 11 bases left in between. This CDR3 has 14 amino acids. The CDR3 reads CASSSWQGNQPQHF. As DNA, the CDR3 is TGTGCCAGCAGCTCATGGCAGGGTAATCAGCCCCAGCATTTT.

The rearrangement links TRBV18 to TRBJ1-4; D gene unclear. The germline CDR1 and CDR2 sequences are KGHSH and LQKENI. CDR3 size: 15 residues. V was pared by 2 bases and J by 8 bases, with 15 bases between. In DNA form, the CDR3 reads TGTGCCAGCTCACCATTATCCGGGGTTAACGAAAAACTGTTTTTT. Translating gives CASSPLSGVNEKLFF.